What follows is one TCR beta chain and its context. Its antigen is unknown. This CDR3 is built from 15 residues. V gave up 7 bases and J gave up 0 bases, with 15 bases separating them. Germline V gene data show CDR1 as LNHDA and CDR2 as SQIVND (reference sequence). Amplification yielded TCR beta CDR3 regions, with RNA transcripts as the source. The TCR CDR3 was amplified in a first-round RT-PCR using the HTBI primer set. One entry per CDR3 protein results from TCRdb running MiXCR on the multiplex PCR reads. This table holds hundreds of thousands of distinct CDR3 sequences, approximately 14% found once. Graves' hyperthyroidism showing no ophthalmopathy progression within 18 months was considered stable. This record comes from a study of T cells in Graves' hyperthyroidism and ophthalmopathy. The study, taken as a whole, reports: The blood repertoire included most of the expanded thyroid clonotypes above 0.001. Ophthalmopathy could be told apart from stable hyperthyroidism with a 13 V-J model.

The sequence was collected from a woman younger than 35 with Graves' hyperthyroidism. V usage is TRBV19 and J usage is TRBJ1-2; D may be TRBD1 (5 bases). Material: blood. CDR3 nucleotides: TGTGCCAGTACCATCCCGGGCAGGGCTAACTATGGCTACACCTTC. Translation gives CASTIPGRANYGYTF. Supplemented by reference TRBV19 and TRBJ1-2, the full variable domain reads DGGITQSPKYLFRKEGQNVTLSCEQNLNHDAMYWYRQDPGQGLRLIYYSQIVNDFQKGDIAEGYSVSREKKESFPLTVTSAQKNPTAFYLCASTIPGRANYGYTFGSGTRLTVV.